The clone carrying this T cell receptor beta chain was detected a few times. A CD45RA-negative memory subset and a CD45RA+ naive subset were separated from the CD4+ cells. Measured with immunoSEQ multiplex PCR; TCRdb has only the in-frame clones, and not every one. The data hold about a million clones, with around three quarters observed a single time. This entry belongs to a study of shared clonotypes between healthy human individuals. The sample consisted of memory CD4+ T cells sorted from blood. Regarding subset: CD45RA-negative fraction. This clonotype was obtained from a man aged 18 to 29 in good health.

In nucleotides, the CDR3 is TGTGCCAGCAGTTCCCGCGCCGCGGGGTCGCAGTTCTTC. Translating it yields CASSSRAAGSQFF. J is TRBJ2-1 and V is TRBV28, with D perhaps TRBD2 (6 bases). Germline CDR1 is MDHEN and CDR2 is SYDVKM. V was cut by 4 bases and J by 12 bases, with 16 bases left in between. CDR3 length: 13 amino acids.